This T cell receptor beta chain was captured in a study of regulatory T cells in long-lasting Graves disease. Time point specified: newly diagnosed GD, antithyroid drugs for less than 3 months. PBMCs were the source of the RNA used for TCR sequencing. This clonotype was seen ten or more times. Its antigen is not identified. The germline V and J ends were trimmed by 0 bases and 1 base, with 12 bases remaining between them. This CDR3 is 16 amino acids long. Germline V lookup: CDR1 SNHLY, CDR2 FYNNEI. Study-level results: There were preferences for TRBV28, TRBJ1-2 and TRBJ2-5 in persistent disease. Examination was confined to peripheral blood, excluding thyroid tissue.

The TCR beta library used iRepertoire HTBI primers with Arm-PCR amplification of CDR3. TCRdb ran MiXCR on the multiplex PCR reads and lists one entry per CDR3 protein. The sample shows roughly 440,000 distinct CDR3 sequences, about a sixth of them seen only once. The sample also formed part of further work on T cells in Graves' hyperthyroidism and ophthalmopathy. As that report states: When ophthalmopathy did not progress within 18 months, Graves' hyperthyroidism was considered stable.

Specimen: peripheral blood mononuclear cells (PBMCs), collected at new diagnosis, from a patient treated with antithyroid drugs. The J gene is TRBJ2-5, the V gene TRBV2; D is undetermined. The sequence was obtained from a woman aged 18-29 years with Graves disease. The CDR3 DNA reads as TGTGCCAGCAGTGAAGCGCTACTTCAGTTCCAAGAGACCCAGTACTTC. Protein sequence: CASSEALLQFQETQYF.